The 14 T cell receptor beta chains in this list originate from one sample, sequenced in a study of T cell changes during pregnancy in multiple sclerosis. Libraries were prepared by immunoSEQ multiplex PCR; TCRdb keeps only in-frame clonotypes and omits some of them. The sample lists around 92,000 clones, roughly 93% seen once, with around 2.2% in the top ten. The source material was peripheral blood, sampled in the third trimester of pregnancy. The receptors derive from a female donor with multiple sclerosis, enrolled in a pregnancy study.

This clone was picked up one time. The chain is built from TRBV5-1 and TRBJ2-1; 12 nucleotides align to TRBD2. Germline CDR1 and CDR2: SGHRS and YFSETQ. This CDR3 comprises 16 residues. With V trimmed by 4 bases and J by 2 bases, 4 bases remained unmatched. CDR3 DNA: TGCGCCAGCAGCGCGGGACTAGCGGGTCCCTACAATGAGCAGTTCTTC. It translates to CASSAGLAGPYNEQFF.

The chain employs TRBV7-2 and TRBJ2-7; 9 bases are a match to TRBD2. The CDR3 loop spans 15 amino acids. The V segment lost 3 bases and the J segment 7 bases; nucleotides outside the gene matches: 10. Germline CDR1 SGHTA, CDR2 FQGNSA. CDR3 in DNA: TGTGCCAGCAGCTTTAGACTAGCGGCCCCTTTTGAGCAGTACTTC. It codes for CASSFRLAAPFEQYF. Complete variable domain (other parts from reference TRBV7-2 and TRBJ2-7): GAGVSQSPSNKVTEKGKDVELRCDPISGHTALYWYRQSLGQGLEFLIYFQGNSAPDKSGLPSDRFSAERTGGSVSTLTIQRTQQEDSAVYLCASSFRLAAPFEQYFGPGTRLTVT.

The rearrangement uses TRBV21-1 and TRBJ2-1; TRBD1, the table's D call, was not compared with the DNA. TRBV21-1 is a documented pseudogene. This CDR3 comprises 13 residues. This chain's CDR3 is CASSETGFNEQFF. The CDR3 nucleotides read TGTGCCAGCAGCGAAACAGGGTTCAATGAGCAGTTCTTC.

The rearrangement joins TRBV18 to TRBJ2-4, with D uncertain. The germline V gene encodes CDR1 KGHSH and CDR2 LQKENI. Between the trimmed V and J ends, which lost 2 bases and 3 bases, there was a span of 5 bases. The CDR3 is 13 residues long. CDR3 sequence: CASSPIIKNIQYF. The CDR3 DNA is TGTGCCAGCTCACCAATCATCAAAAACATTCAGTACTTC.

This chain joins TRBV5-1 and TRBJ2-5; tentatively, D is TRBD2 (5 bases). The germline V and J ends were trimmed by 3 bases and 2 bases, with 14 bases remaining between them. Germline V gene sequence: CDR1 SGHRS, CDR2 YFSETQ. The CDR3 runs to 15 residues. CDR3 in DNA: TGCGCCAGCAGCTATTTACTAGGCGCGCAAGAGACCCAGTACTTC. Translation gives CASSYLLGAQETQYF.

The rearrangement joins TRBV28 to TRBJ2-4; tentative D call: TRBD2 (6 bases). The CDR3 runs to 12 residues. Trimming took off 8 bases at V and 9 bases at J, with 14 bases between the two ends. CDR1 and CDR2 (germline): MDHEN, SYDVKM. The DNA for the CDR3 is TGTGCCAGCGGAGGGCTAGGGGCCATTCAGTACTTC. Translating gives CASGGLGAIQYF.

The rearrangement uses TRBV18 and TRBJ2-3; 8 nucleotides line up with TRBD1. J gave up 6 bases and V 3 bases, and 8 bases lay outside the gene matches. The CDR3 length is 15 residues. Germline V gene sequence: CDR1 KGHSH, CDR2 LQKENI. CDR3 sequence reads: CASSPPGQVTDTQYF. The CDR3 nucleotides are TGTGCCAGCTCACCTCCGGGACAGGTTACGGATACGCAGTATTTT.

This clone has at least ten counts. The chain is built from TRBV2 and TRBJ1-5; TRBD1 matches at 7 bases. This CDR3 comprises 14 residues. V lost 3 bases, J lost 4 bases, and 3 bases stayed unmatched. Germline assignment: CDR1 SNHLY and CDR2 FYNNEI. The DNA for the CDR3 is TGTGCCAGCAGTGAGTGGGACAGTAATCAGCCCCAGCATTTT. Translated: CASSEWDSNQPQHF.

CDR3: CASTSTGGVYEQYF. As DNA, the CDR3 is TGTGCCAGTACCTCGACAGGGGGTGTCTACGAGCAGTACTTC. J is TRBJ2-7 and V is TRBV19; 9 bases agree with TRBD1. Germline V gene lookup returns CDR1 LNHDA and CDR2 SQIVND (reference sequence). The CDR3 runs 14 residues. V lost 7 bases, J lost 3 bases, and 7 bases stayed unmatched.

This chain links TRBV7-9 with TRBJ2-7, with D perhaps TRBD1 (7 bases). The CDR3 consists of 16 residues. Trimming shortened V by 6 bases and J by 2 bases, and 20 bases separated the two germline ends. From germline, CDR1 is SEHNR and CDR2 FQNEAQ (reference sequence). The DNA of the CDR3 is TGTGCCAGCAGAAGCCTTAGACAGGGAGGTCCCTACGAGCAGTACTTC. Residues: CASRSLRQGGPYEQYF.

The gene calls are TRBV19 and TRBJ2-3, with D perhaps matching TRBD1 (6 bases). Trimming removed 3 bases from V and 4 bases from J, with 17 bases in between. CDR3 length: 16 amino acids. From germline, CDR1 is LNHDA and CDR2 SQIVND (reference sequence). The chain's CDR3 is CASSMGHRDRADTQYF. DNA of the CDR3: TGTGCCAGTAGTATGGGCCACAGGGATAGGGCAGATACGCAGTATTTT.

This clone was detected only once. This rearrangement joins TRBV4-2 to TRBJ2-1; 9 bases align to TRBD2. J was trimmed by 8 bases and V by 1 base; bases with no gene match: 9. This CDR3 comprises 16 residues. Germline V gene sequence: CDR1 LGHNA, CDR2 YNFKEQ. As DNA, the CDR3 is TGTGCCAGCAGCCAAGCCGGGACTAGCATGTGGGATGAGCAGTTCTTC. Translating it yields CASSQAGTSMWDEQFF.

This clone was observed once. The rearrangement joins TRBV2 to TRBJ1-4; D gene uncertain. The CDR3 has 14 residues. Trimming cost V 3 bases and J 0 bases, with 5 bases left between them. The germline V gene has CDR1 SNHLY and CDR2 FYNNEI. CDR3 in DNA: TGTGCCAGCAGTGATACAGCAACTAATGAAAAACTGTTTTTT. This gives the protein CASSDTATNEKLFF.

The V call is TRBV7-2, the J call TRBJ1-3; D is uncertain. Trimming removed 1 base at V and 0 bases at J, with 10 bases between. This CDR3 has 16 amino acids. Germline CDR1 and CDR2: SGHTA and FQGNSA. The CDR3 is CASSLVRPNSGNTIYF. The CDR3 DNA follows: TGTGCCAGCAGCTTAGTCAGGCCCAACTCTGGAAACACCATATATTTT.